What follows are 20 T cell receptor beta chains derived from one specimen sequenced in a study of chemoradiotherapy in HPV16-positive cancers. The assay was immunoSEQ multiplex PCR, and TCRdb's table has in-frame clones only and misses some. The sample lists 9,500 to 15,000 clones, around 90% occurring once. This specimen was taken from a patient who underwent chemoradiotherapy. These receptors came from a human donor with HPV-associated anogenital cancer.

The V gene is TRBV6-1, the J gene TRBJ2-5; D remains ambiguous. Germline-derived CDR1 and CDR2 are MNHNS and SASEGT. V was trimmed by 4 bases and J by 5 bases, leaving 11 bases between them. This CDR3 is built from 13 residues. CDR3 region: CASSASWSETQYF. Written as DNA, the CDR3 is TGTGCCAGCAGTGCCTCGTGGTCGGAGACCCAGTACTTC.

The rearrangement joins TRBV6-6 to TRBJ1-1, with D hard to call. Germline V gene lookup returns CDR1 MNHNY and CDR2 SVGAGI (reference sequence). Trimming took 2 bases from V and 0 from J, leaving 7 bases between them. The CDR3 extends over 14 amino acids. The CDR3, as DNA: TGTGCCAGCAGTTACCCGGGGATGAACACTGAAGCTTTCTTT. It yields the protein CASSYPGMNTEAFF.

The rearrangement uses TRBV7-9 and TRBJ1-3; D uncertain. The germline V gene encodes CDR1 SEHNR and CDR2 FQNEAQ (reference sequence). This CDR3 spans 15 amino acids. V was clipped by 5 bases and J by 0 bases, with 11 bases between them. This CDR3 is CASSPLLSSGNTIYF. The CDR3 nucleotides are TGTGCCAGCAGCCCCCTTTTGAGCTCTGGAAACACCATATATTTT.

This clone was observed a single time. The V and J genes are TRBV5-1 and TRBJ2-7; the match to TRBD2 covers 14 bases. The CDR3 extends over 15 amino acids. Losses at the gene ends were 4 bases for V and 6 bases for J; bases not matched to a gene: 6. Per germline, CDR1 SGHRS and CDR2 YFSETQ. CDR3 nucleotide sequence: TGCGCCAGCAGCCCGGGACTAGCGGGAGAGGCCGAGCAGTACTTC. Amino acid sequence: CASSPGLAGEAEQYF.

This chain connects TRBV28 to TRBJ2-7; the D gene is possibly TRBD2 (5 bases). The germline CDR1 and CDR2 sequences are MDHEN and SYDVKM. This CDR3 is built from 14 residues. V shed 2 bases and J shed 0 bases, with 8 bases lying between them. This CDR3 reads CASSLTGVSYEQYF. In DNA form, the CDR3 reads TGTGCCAGCAGTTTAACCGGGGTCTCCTACGAGCAGTACTTC.

The chain combines TRBV10-3 with TRBJ2-2; 12 bases are a match to TRBD2. Germline V gene data show CDR1 as ENHRY and CDR2 as SYGVKD. V lost 5 bases and J lost 7; bases outside the gene matches: 5. This CDR3 spans 15 amino acids. CDR3 DNA sequence: TGTGCCATCAGTCGACTAGCGGGAGTGGACGGGGAGCTGTTTTTT. Its protein product is CAISRLAGVDGELFF.

Only one count was recorded for this clone. The V and J genes are TRBV13 and TRBJ2-7; no definite D call. V was pared by 6 bases and J by 0 bases, with 9 bases between. The CDR3 loop spans 13 amino acids. CDR1 and CDR2 from the germline V gene are PRHDT and FYEKMQ (reference sequence). DNA of the CDR3: TGTGCCAGCAGTAAGACTGACTCCTACGAGCAGTACTTC. As protein: CASSKTDSYEQYF.

V is TRBV4-2 and J is TRBJ1-2; TRBD1 might be the D (6 bases). V was trimmed by 2 bases and J by 4 bases, leaving 11 bases between them. Germline lookup yields CDR1 LGHNA and CDR2 YNFKEQ. The CDR3 sequence is 14 residues long. The CDR3 DNA is TGTGCCAGCAGCCAACAACAGGGTCCCTATGGCTACACCTTC. Residues: CASSQQQGPYGYTF.

This clone was counted between two and nine times. The chain combines TRBV5-6 with TRBJ2-3, with D possibly being TRBD2 (7 bases). The CDR3 spans 15 residues. V was trimmed by 5 bases and J by 3 bases, leaving 16 bases between them. Per germline, CDR1 SGHDT and CDR2 YYEEEE. The CDR3 coding sequence is TGTGCCAGCAGTGGTGCCGGGGGGCGTACAGATACGCAGTATTTT. It specifies CASSGAGGRTDTQYF.

J is TRBJ1-6 and V is TRBV6-6, with unresolved D. Germline V gene sequence: CDR1 MNHNY, CDR2 SVGAGI (reference sequence). Trimming pared 4 bases from V and 6 bases from J, leaving 13 bases between. The CDR3 is made up of 15 amino acids. CDR3 amino acids: CASSSLGLFNSPLHF. CDR3 coding DNA: TGTGCCAGCAGTTCTCTAGGACTCTTTAATTCACCCCTCCACTTT.

The rearrangement joins TRBV10-3 to TRBJ2-7; no clear D gene. The CDR3 spans 12 residues. Trimming took off 8 bases at V and 0 bases at J, with 8 bases between the two ends. CDR1 is ENHRY and CDR2 is SYGVKD in the germline V gene. The CDR3 loop is CAIRTLSYEQYF. CDR3 DNA: TGTGCCATCCGGACCCTCTCCTACGAGCAGTACTTC.

This chain links TRBV4-1 with TRBJ1-4; D ambiguous. Germline V lookup: CDR1 MGHRA, CDR2 YSYEKL. The V gene lost 0 bases and the J gene lost 5 bases, with 7 bases spanning the gap. This CDR3 is built from 14 residues. CDR3 coding DNA: TGCGCCAGCAGCCAAGACTCACCAAATGAAAAACTGTTTTTT. As protein: CASSQDSPNEKLFF.

The CDR3 protein is CASGLSAGGRQETQYF. The DNA for the CDR3 is TGTGCTAGTGGTTTGTCAGCGGGAGGGCGGCAAGAGACCCAGTACTTC. The chain employs TRBV12-5 and TRBJ2-5; 10 nucleotides align to TRBD2. Losses at the gene ends were 2 bases for V and 2 bases for J; bases not matched to a gene: 5. Germline V gene lookup returns CDR1 LGHNT and CDR2 FRNRAP. CDR3 length: 16 amino acids.

This chain links TRBV4-1 with TRBJ2-3; a weak D match, TRBD2 (5 bases). Germline V gene sequence: CDR1 MGHRA, CDR2 YSYEKL. The germline V and J ends were trimmed by 1 base and 4 bases, with 9 bases remaining between them. The CDR3 has 14 residues. DNA of the CDR3: TGCGCCAGCAGCCAAGGAGGGTCGGCAGATACGCAGTATTTT. This encodes CASSQGGSADTQYF.

CDR3 sequence (DNA): TGCGCCAGCAGTTATAAACTGAACACTGAAGCTTTCTTT. It specifies CASSYKLNTEAFF. This sequence joins TRBV5-1 and TRBJ1-1; D remains unclear. V was pared by 5 bases and J by 0 bases, with 8 bases between. CDR1 and CDR2 (germline): SGHRS, YFSETQ. The CDR3 loop spans 13 amino acids.

J is TRBJ1-5 and V is TRBV19; 7 bases map to TRBD1. CDR3 size: 14 residues. J gave up 4 bases and V 4 bases, and 4 bases lay outside the gene matches. Germline V lookup: CDR1 LNHDA, CDR2 SQIVND (reference sequence). This chain's CDR3 is CASSTGTANQPQHF. CDR3 nucleotide sequence: TGTGCCAGTAGTACGGGGACAGCAAATCAGCCCCAGCATTTT. Filled out from reference TRBV19 and TRBJ1-5, the complete variable domain reads DGGITQSPKYLFRKEGQNVTLSCEQNLNHDAMYWYRQDPGQGLRLIYYSQIVNDFQKGDIAEGYSVSREKKESFPLTVTSAQKNPTAFYLCASSTGTANQPQHFGDGTRLSIL.

CDR3 region: CASSPKLNTEAFF. CDR3 in DNA: TGTGCCAGCAGCCCCAAGTTGAACACTGAAGCTTTCTTT. The rearrangement links TRBV7-8 to TRBJ1-1; D uncertain. Germline lookup yields CDR1 SGHVS and CDR2 FQNEAQ. With 5 bases removed from V and 0 bases from J, the gap between germline ends came to 7 bases. The CDR3 runs 13 residues.

The V gene is TRBV6-1, the J gene TRBJ2-2; 10 bases map to TRBD2. CDR1 is MNHNS, CDR2 SASEGT, per germline. V trimming: 8 bases; J trimming: 5 bases; junction bases outside the gene matches: 8. This CDR3 comprises 15 residues. CDR3 bases: TGTGCCAGCCGAAGCGGGGGGGTGATAACCGGGGAGCTGTTTTTT. It translates to CASRSGGVITGELFF.

CDR3 sequence reads: CASSFGPGGAFF. The CDR3 nucleotides read TGTGCCAGCAGCTTTGGTCCCGGGGGGGCTTTCTTT. The chain employs TRBV5-5 and TRBJ1-1, with D possibly being TRBD1 (5 bases). Between the trimmed V and J ends, which lost 2 bases and 11 bases, there was a span of 13 bases. Germline lookup yields CDR1 SGHKS and CDR2 YYEKEE (reference sequence). The CDR3 contains 12 residues.

The genes are TRBV25-1 and TRBJ1-3; D is uncertain. Trimming took off 3 bases at V and 0 bases at J, with 18 bases between the two ends. The CDR3 loop spans 18 amino acids. The germline V gene has CDR1 MGHDK and CDR2 SYGVNS. The CDR3 here is CASSDTSRGSLSGNTIYF. For the CDR3, the DNA is TGTGCCAGCAGTGATACCTCCCGCGGCAGCCTCTCTGGAAACACCATATATTTT.